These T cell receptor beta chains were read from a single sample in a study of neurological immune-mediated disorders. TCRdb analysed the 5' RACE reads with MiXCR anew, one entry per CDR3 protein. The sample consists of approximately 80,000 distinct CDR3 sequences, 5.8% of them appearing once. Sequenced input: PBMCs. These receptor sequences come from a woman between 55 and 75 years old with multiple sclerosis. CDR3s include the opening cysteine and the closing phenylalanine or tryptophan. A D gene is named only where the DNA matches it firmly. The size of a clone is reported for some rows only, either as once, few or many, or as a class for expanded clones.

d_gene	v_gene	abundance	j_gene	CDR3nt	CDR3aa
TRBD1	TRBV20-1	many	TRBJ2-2	TGCAGTGCTGGACAGGGGGCGAGGGCCGGGGAGCTGTTTTTT	CSAGQGARAGELFF
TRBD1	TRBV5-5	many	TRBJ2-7	TGTGCCAGCAGCTTGGTCATCAGGACAGGGGGGAACGAGCAGTACTTC	CASSLVIRTGGNEQYF
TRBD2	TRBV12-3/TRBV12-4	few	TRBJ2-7	TGTGCCAGCAGTACTCTACTAGCGGGGGCGAATGAGCAGTACTTC	CASSTLLAGANEQYF
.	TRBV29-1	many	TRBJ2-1	TGCAGCTTCACTTGGGGGGCCGGGTTAGATGAGCAGTTCTTC	CSFTWGAGLDEQFF
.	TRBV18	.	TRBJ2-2	TGTGCCAGCTCTATCGGACGGGTTCCCACCGGGGAGCTGTTTTTT	CASSIGRVPTGELFF
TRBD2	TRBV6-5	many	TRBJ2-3	TGTGCCAGCAGGATGGGACTAGGTCTGGTTGGAACGCAGTATTTT	CASRMGLGLVGTQYF
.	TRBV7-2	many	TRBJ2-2	TGTGCCAGCAGCTTGACGGTGACGAACACCGGGGAGCTGTTTTTT	CASSLTVTNTGELFF
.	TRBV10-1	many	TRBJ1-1	TGCGCCAGCAGTGGAGGTTCTGTCGCTTTCTTT	CASSGGSVAFF
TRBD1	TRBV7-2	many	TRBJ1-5	TGTGCCAGCAGTTATGACAGGGCGCGAAATCAGCCCCAGCATTTT	CASSYDRARNQPQHF
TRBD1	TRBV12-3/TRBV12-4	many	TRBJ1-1	TGTGCCAGCAGTCCACAATGGACAGGGTTCGACACTGAAGCTTTCTTT	CASSPQWTGFDTEAFF
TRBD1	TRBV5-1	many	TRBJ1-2	TGCGCCAGCAGCCCTCAGACAGGGGACTATGGCTACACCTTC	CASSPQTGDYGYTF
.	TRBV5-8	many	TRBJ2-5	TGTGCCAGCAGCTTTCACAGGGAAGAGACCCAGTACTTC	CASSFHREETQYF
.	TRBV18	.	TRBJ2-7	TGTGCCAGCTCACCGAGCAGGACCACCTCCTACGAGCAGTACTTC	CASSPSRTTSYEQYF
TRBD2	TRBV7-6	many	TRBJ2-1	TGTGCCAGCAGCTTAGAGGGTAGCGGGGTGCATGAGCAGTTCTTC	CASSLEGSGVHEQFF
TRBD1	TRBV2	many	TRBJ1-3	TGTGCCAGCAGGGGACAGGGGGCGCGAGGAAACACCATATATTTT	CASRGQGARGNTIYF
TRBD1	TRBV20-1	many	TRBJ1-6	TGCAGTGCTAAAGGGACAGGGGACTCACCCCTCCACTTT	CSAKGTGDSPLHF
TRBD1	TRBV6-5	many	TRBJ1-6	TGTGCCGCCCAGACAGGGGGGAATTCACCCCTCCACTTT	CAAQTGGNSPLHF
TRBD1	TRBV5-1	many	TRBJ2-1	TGCGCCAGCAGCTTGTCCCCCGGGACAGGGGGCACCGATGAGCAGTTCTTC	CASSLSPGTGGTDEQFF
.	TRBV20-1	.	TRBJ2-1	TGCAGTACCCCAATCAAGCGGTTCGCCAATGAGCAGTTCTTC	CSTPIKRFANEQFF
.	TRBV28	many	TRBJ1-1	TGTGCCAGCAGCACTGGTGGAACTGAAGCTTTCTTT	CASSTGGTEAFF
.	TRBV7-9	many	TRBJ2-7	TGTGCCAGCAGCTGGCGGGGGCCCGAGGAGCAGTACTTC	CASSWRGPEEQYF
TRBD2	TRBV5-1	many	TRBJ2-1	TGCGCCAGCAGCCCAGCCGGGACTAGCGGAAACTACAATGAGCAGTTCTTC	CASSPAGTSGNYNEQFF
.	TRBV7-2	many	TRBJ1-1	TGTGCCAGCAGCTTAGGAATTTCGGTGAACACTGAAGCTTTCTTT	CASSLGISVNTEAFF
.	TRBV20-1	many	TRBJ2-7	TGCAGTGCTAGGCCCAACGGGATCTACGAGCAGTACTTC	CSARPNGIYEQYF
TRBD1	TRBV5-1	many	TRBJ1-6	TGCGCCAGCAGCCCCAGGCGGGACAGGGGCGACTCCTATAATTCACCCCTCCACTTT	CASSPRRDRGDSYNSPLHF
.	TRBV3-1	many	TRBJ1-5	TGTGCCAGCAGCCGAGGGGTAACCAATCAGCCCCAGCATTTT	CASSRGVTNQPQHF
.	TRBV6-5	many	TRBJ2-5	TGTGCCGCTACAGATTTGGAGACCCAGTACTTC	CAATDLETQYF
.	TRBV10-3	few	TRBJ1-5	TGTGCCATCAGTGAGTGGGGGACGAGCAATCAGCCCCAGCATTTT	CAISEWGTSNQPQHF
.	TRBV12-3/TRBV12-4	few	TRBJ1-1	TGTGCCAGCAGCCCCGGCGCCGGGAACACTGAAGCTTTCTTT	CASSPGAGNTEAFF
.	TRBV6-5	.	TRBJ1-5	TGTGCCAGCAGTAGGGACGGAAGCAATCAGCCCCAGCATTTT	CASSRDGSNQPQHF
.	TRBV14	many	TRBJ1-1	TGTGCCAGCAGCCAAGATCCAGCAGGGGCTTTGAACACTGAAGCTTTCTTT	CASSQDPAGALNTEAFF
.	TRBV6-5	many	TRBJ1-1	TGTGCCAGCAGAAACTCTTTGGCCCCTGAAGCTTTCTTT	CASRNSLAPEAFF
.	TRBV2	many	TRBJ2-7	TGTGCCAGCAGTACCCCTAGCTGGACACCTCCTCTCTTC	CASSTPSWTPPLF
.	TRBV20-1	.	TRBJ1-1	TGCAGTGCAGAAAGGGGCACTGAAGCTTTCTTT	CSAERGTEAFF
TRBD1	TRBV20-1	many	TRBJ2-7	TGCAGTGCTCCAGCCGTTCGGGGACAGGGGTTCCGGGAGCAGTACTTC	CSAPAVRGQGFREQYF
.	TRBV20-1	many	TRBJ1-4	TGCAGTGCTAGACTGGGGGAAAAACTGTTTTTT	CSARLGEKLFF
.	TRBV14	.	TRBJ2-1	TGTGCCAGCAGCCCTACGATGGGTTCCCACAATGAGCAGTTCTTC	CASSPTMGSHNEQFF
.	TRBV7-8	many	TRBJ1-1	TGTGCCAGCAGCCCCCAAGCAAGGGACACTGAAGCTTTCTTT	CASSPQARDTEAFF
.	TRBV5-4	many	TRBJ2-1	TGTGCCAGCAGCTTGGGGCTGGCTTTTTCACAGTTCTTC	CASSLGLAFSQFF
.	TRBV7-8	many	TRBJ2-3	TGTGCCAGCAGCTTAGGAGTGGGGGCAGATACGCAGTATTTT	CASSLGVGADTQYF
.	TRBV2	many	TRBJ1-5	TGTGCCAGCAGTCAGGGGCATGGTAGCAATCAGCCCCAGCATTTT	CASSQGHGSNQPQHF
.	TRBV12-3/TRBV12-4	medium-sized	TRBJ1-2	TGTGCCAGCAGTCCTGACAGCTATGGCTACACCTTC	CASSPDSYGYTF
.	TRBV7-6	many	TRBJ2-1	TGTGCCAGCAGCGTGGGATGGGGGACCCCCCCCAATGAGCAGTTCTTC	CASSVGWGTPPNEQFF
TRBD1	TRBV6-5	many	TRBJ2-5	TGTGCCAGCAGGGTACAGGGGGCTAGGGAGACCCAGTACTTC	CASRVQGARETQYF
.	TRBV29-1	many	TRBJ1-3	TGCAGCGCAACTCTGGGGGGAAGCTCTGGAAACACCATATATTTT	CSATLGGSSGNTIYF
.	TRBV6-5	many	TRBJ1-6	TGTGCCACCATGGGAGGGAGATATAATTCACCCCTCCACTTT	CATMGGRYNSPLHF
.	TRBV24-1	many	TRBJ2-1	TGTGCCACCAGTGACCCTGCGGGGAACTACAATGAGCAGTTCTTC	CATSDPAGNYNEQFF
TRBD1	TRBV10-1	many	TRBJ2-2	TGCGCCAGCAGTGTAAATTGGACAGGGGACCCGATTAGACCCGGGGAGCTGTTTTTT	CASSVNWTGDPIRPGELFF
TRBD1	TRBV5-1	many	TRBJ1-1	TGCGCCAGCAGCCAGGACAGGGGCCGGGGCACTGAAGCTTTCTTT	CASSQDRGRGTEAFF